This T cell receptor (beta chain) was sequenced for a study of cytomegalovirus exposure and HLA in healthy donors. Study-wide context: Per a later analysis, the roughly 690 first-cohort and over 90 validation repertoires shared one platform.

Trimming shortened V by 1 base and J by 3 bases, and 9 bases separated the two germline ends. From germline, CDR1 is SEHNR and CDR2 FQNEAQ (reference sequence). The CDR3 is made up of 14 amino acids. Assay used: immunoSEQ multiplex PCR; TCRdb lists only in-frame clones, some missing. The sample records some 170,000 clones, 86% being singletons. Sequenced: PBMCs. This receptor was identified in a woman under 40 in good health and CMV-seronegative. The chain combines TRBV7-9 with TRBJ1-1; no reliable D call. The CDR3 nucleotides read TGTGCCAGCAGCTTAGACAGATATGACACTGAAGCTTTCTTT. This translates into CASSLDRYDTEAFF.